This is a list of T cell receptor beta chains from one sample in a study of cytomegalovirus exposure and HLA in healthy donors. Here immunoSEQ multiplex PCR was the method, and the copy in TCRdb shows in-frame clones only, minus some. The table has about 130,000 clones, around 72% seen once; the top ten hold approximately 3.5%. The sample taken for sequencing was PBMCs. The receptors stem from a man aged 30-40 years in good health and CMV-seronegative. Each CDR3 is given with its conserved first and last residue. The D gene is left open where the match is weak. Not all rows give a size; the values are once, few, many and, for expanded clones, a class.

D gene: TRBD2; CDR3 length: 15; clone size: -; V gene: TRBV6-5; J gene: TRBJ2-3; CDR3 protein: CASSGTSGGTDTQYF; CDR3 DNA: TGTGCCAGCAGTGGGACTAGCGGGGGCACAGATACGCAGTATTTT
D gene: -; CDR3 length: 13; clone size: -; V gene: TRBV4-1; J gene: TRBJ1-5; CDR3 protein: CASSRLETEPQHF; CDR3 DNA: TGCGCCAGCAGCCGTTTAGAAACGGAGCCCCAGCATTTT
D gene: TRBD2; CDR3 length: 16; clone size: -; V gene: TRBV5-4; J gene: TRBJ2-5; CDR3 protein: CASSRAGATFQETQYF; CDR3 DNA: TGTGCCAGCAGCCGAGCGGGGGCAACCTTCCAAGAGACCCAGTACTTC
D gene: -; CDR3 length: 13; clone size: -; V gene: TRBV11-3; J gene: TRBJ2-7; CDR3 protein: CASSSYGGYEQYF; CDR3 DNA: TGTGCCAGCAGCTCCTACGGGGGTTACGAGCAGTACTTC
D gene: TRBD2; CDR3 length: 15; clone size: once; V gene: TRBV6-1; J gene: TRBJ2-5; CDR3 protein: CASSPLAGGQKTQYF; CDR3 DNA: TGTGCCAGCAGCCCGCTAGCGGGGGGGCAAAAGACCCAGTACTTC
D gene: TRBD1; CDR3 length: 14; clone size: -; V gene: TRBV28; J gene: TRBJ1-2; CDR3 protein: CASSSQGQAYGYTF; CDR3 DNA: TGTGCCAGCAGTTCCCAGGGACAGGCCTATGGCTACACCTTC
D gene: TRBD1; CDR3 length: 12; clone size: -; V gene: TRBV25-1; J gene: TRBJ1-2; CDR3 protein: CASGKGAAGYTF; CDR3 DNA: TGTGCCAGCGGGAAGGGGGCGGCCGGCTACACCTTC
D gene: -; CDR3 length: 12; clone size: -; V gene: TRBV28; J gene: TRBJ1-1; CDR3 protein: CASSESGIEAFF; CDR3 DNA: TGTGCCAGCAGCGAATCGGGAATTGAAGCTTTCTTT
D gene: TRBD1; CDR3 length: 15; clone size: -; V gene: TRBV6-5; J gene: TRBJ1-2; CDR3 protein: CASSPAGTGFYGYTF; CDR3 DNA: TGTGCCAGCAGTCCGGCCGGGACAGGGTTCTATGGCTACACCTTC
D gene: TRBD1; CDR3 length: 15; clone size: -; V gene: TRBV19; J gene: TRBJ1-2; CDR3 protein: CASSYIGQGNYGYTF; CDR3 DNA: TGTGCCAGTAGTTACATCGGACAGGGTAACTATGGCTACACCTTC
D gene: -; CDR3 length: 13; clone size: -; V gene: TRBV18; J gene: TRBJ2-3; CDR3 protein: CASSQAGMDTQYF; CDR3 DNA: TGTGCCAGCTCACAGGCGGGAATGGATACGCAGTATTTT
D gene: TRBD2; CDR3 length: 19; clone size: few; V gene: TRBV4-1; J gene: TRBJ2-1; CDR3 protein: CASSQPGLAGVSSYNEQFF; CDR3 DNA: TGCGCCAGCAGCCAACCGGGACTAGCGGGGGTCAGCTCCTACAATGAGCAGTTCTTC
D gene: -; CDR3 length: 12; clone size: -; V gene: TRBV19; J gene: TRBJ2-1; CDR3 protein: CASRDWDNEQFF; CDR3 DNA: TGTGCCAGTAGAGACTGGGACAATGAGCAGTTCTTC
D gene: TRBD1; CDR3 length: 14; clone size: -; V gene: TRBV2; J gene: TRBJ1-2; CDR3 protein: CASTRARGVNGYTF; CDR3 DNA: TGTGCCAGCACGAGGGCCAGGGGGGTGAACGGCTACACCTTC
D gene: TRBD2; CDR3 length: 17; clone size: -; V gene: TRBV18; J gene: TRBJ2-1; CDR3 protein: CASSPPSLAGGQNEQFF; CDR3 DNA: TGTGCCAGCTCACCACCGTCACTAGCGGGGGGGCAAAATGAGCAGTTCTTC
D gene: -; CDR3 length: 17; clone size: few; V gene: TRBV5-6; J gene: TRBJ2-2; CDR3 protein: CASSFFSRGTSSGELFF; CDR3 DNA: TGTGCCAGCAGCTTTTTCTCGAGGGGGACCTCCTCCGGGGAGCTGTTTTTT
D gene: TRBD2; CDR3 length: 15; clone size: -; V gene: TRBV30; J gene: TRBJ2-7; CDR3 protein: CAWSVAGGPLYEQYF; CDR3 DNA: TGTGCCTGGAGTGTAGCGGGGGGGCCTCTCTACGAGCAGTACTTC
D gene: TRBD1; CDR3 length: 15; clone size: -; V gene: TRBV18; J gene: TRBJ2-7; CDR3 protein: CASSPGQGYSYEQYF; CDR3 DNA: TGTGCCAGCTCACCGGGACAGGGTTATTCCTACGAGCAGTACTTC
D gene: -; CDR3 length: 17; clone size: once; V gene: TRBV7-6; J gene: TRBJ2-7; CDR3 protein: CASSLGVGRTKGYEQYF; CDR3 DNA: TGTGCCAGCAGCTTAGGAGTGGGGCGGACAAAAGGGTACGAGCAGTACTTC
D gene: TRBD1; CDR3 length: 15; clone size: -; V gene: TRBV2; J gene: TRBJ2-3; CDR3 protein: CASSELDRAVDTQYF; CDR3 DNA: TGTGCCAGCAGTGAATTGGACAGGGCCGTAGATACGCAGTATTTT
D gene: TRBD1; CDR3 length: 14; clone size: -; V gene: TRBV9; J gene: TRBJ2-7; CDR3 protein: CASSATGVGYEQYF; CDR3 DNA: TGTGCCAGCAGCGCTACAGGGGTTGGCTACGAGCAGTACTTC
D gene: -; CDR3 length: 17; clone size: -; V gene: TRBV28; J gene: TRBJ1-5; CDR3 protein: CASSLQGIGYSNQPQHF; CDR3 DNA: TGTGCCAGCAGTTTACAGGGTATCGGGTATAGCAATCAGCCCCAGCATTTT
D gene: -; CDR3 length: 15; clone size: few; V gene: TRBV29-1; J gene: TRBJ2-3; CDR3 protein: CSVELELAPTDTQYF; CDR3 DNA: TGCAGCGTTGAACTCGAACTAGCTCCCACAGATACGCAGTATTTT
D gene: TRBD1; CDR3 length: 16; clone size: -; V gene: TRBV18; J gene: TRBJ1-2; CDR3 protein: CASSPGTGEKHYGYTF; CDR3 DNA: TGTGCCAGCTCACCTGGGACAGGGGAGAAACACTATGGCTACACCTTC
D gene: -; CDR3 length: 13; clone size: -; V gene: TRBV2; J gene: TRBJ2-5; CDR3 protein: CASRRVAGETQYF; CDR3 DNA: TGTGCCAGCAGGAGGGTGGCTGGCGAGACCCAGTACTTC
D gene: -; CDR3 length: 14; clone size: -; V gene: TRBV5-1; J gene: TRBJ2-1; CDR3 protein: CASSSQGGGNEQFF; CDR3 DNA: TGCGCCAGCAGCTCACAGGGCGGAGGCAATGAGCAGTTCTTC
D gene: -; CDR3 length: 14; clone size: -; V gene: TRBV4-3; J gene: TRBJ1-2; CDR3 protein: CASSPGMGLRGYTF; CDR3 DNA: TGCGCCAGCAGCCCGGGGATGGGGTTGCGGGGCTACACCTTC
D gene: TRBD2; CDR3 length: 14; clone size: -; V gene: TRBV2; J gene: TRBJ2-1; CDR3 protein: CASSELAGRNEQFF; CDR3 DNA: TGTGCCAGCAGTGAGCTAGCGGGGCGAAATGAGCAGTTCTTC
D gene: TRBD1; CDR3 length: 14; clone size: -; V gene: TRBV5-4; J gene: TRBJ2-7; CDR3 protein: CASSLDRGSYEQYF; CDR3 DNA: TGTGCCAGCAGCTTGGACAGGGGGTCATACGAGCAGTACTTC
D gene: -; CDR3 length: 16; clone size: -; V gene: TRBV11-3; J gene: TRBJ2-7; CDR3 protein: CASSPEQGWDPYEQYF; CDR3 DNA: TGTGCCAGCAGCCCTGAACAGGGTTGGGATCCCTACGAGCAGTACTTC
D gene: TRBD1; CDR3 length: 14; clone size: few; V gene: TRBV5-8; J gene: TRBJ1-1; CDR3 protein: CASNSRTGRTEAFF; CDR3 DNA: TGTGCCAGCAACTCGAGGACAGGGCGAACTGAAGCTTTCTTT
D gene: TRBD1; CDR3 length: 17; clone size: -; V gene: TRBV7-7; J gene: TRBJ2-7; CDR3 protein: CASSLVGRWDRGYEQYF; CDR3 DNA: TGTGCCAGCAGCTTAGTAGGTAGGTGGGACAGGGGTTACGAGCAGTACTTC
D gene: -; CDR3 length: 14; clone size: -; V gene: TRBV5-6; J gene: TRBJ1-2; CDR3 protein: CASSLESGYYGYTF; CDR3 DNA: TGTGCCAGCAGCTTGGAGTCAGGGTACTATGGCTACACCTTC
D gene: -; CDR3 length: 13; clone size: -; V gene: TRBV7-9; J gene: TRBJ1-1; CDR3 protein: CASSRIGYTEAFF; CDR3 DNA: TGTGCCAGCAGCCGGATCGGGTACACTGAAGCTTTCTTT
D gene: -; CDR3 length: 15; clone size: -; V gene: TRBV6-5; J gene: TRBJ2-2; CDR3 protein: CASSYGAGEHGELFF; CDR3 DNA: TGTGCCAGCAGTTACGGGGCAGGGGAACACGGGGAGCTGTTTTTT
D gene: TRBD2; CDR3 length: 13; clone size: -; V gene: TRBV30; J gene: TRBJ2-7; CDR3 protein: CAFGLAGTLGQYF; CDR3 DNA: TGTGCCTTCGGACTAGCGGGGACGTTGGGGCAGTACTTC
D gene: -; CDR3 length: 13; clone size: -; V gene: TRBV11-2; J gene: TRBJ1-1; CDR3 protein: CASSPTVNTEAFF; CDR3 DNA: TGTGCCAGCAGCCCGACAGTTAACACTGAAGCTTTCTTT
D gene: TRBD2; CDR3 length: 16; clone size: -; V gene: TRBV11-2; J gene: TRBJ2-5; CDR3 protein: CASSLNSAGGGETQYF; CDR3 DNA: TGTGCCAGCAGCCTCAATAGTGCGGGGGGTGGGGAGACCCAGTACTTC
D gene: TRBD1; CDR3 length: 16; clone size: few; V gene: TRBV5-5; J gene: TRBJ1-1; CDR3 protein: CASSLDRGPMNTEAFF; CDR3 DNA: TGTGCCAGCAGCTTGGACAGGGGGCCCATGAACACTGAAGCTTTCTTT
D gene: TRBD1; CDR3 length: 14; clone size: -; V gene: TRBV14; J gene: TRBJ1-2; CDR3 protein: CASSQGQGHYGYTF; CDR3 DNA: TGTGCCAGCAGCCAAGGACAGGGCCACTATGGCTACACCTTC
D gene: -; CDR3 length: 15; clone size: -; V gene: TRBV5-6; J gene: TRBJ2-2; CDR3 protein: CASRKDSSGTGELFF; CDR3 DNA: TGTGCCAGCAGAAAGGATTCCTCGGGGACCGGGGAGCTGTTTTTT
D gene: -; CDR3 length: 15; clone size: few; V gene: TRBV27; J gene: TRBJ1-2; CDR3 protein: CASTLIGGRDYGYTF; CDR3 DNA: TGTGCCAGCACTCTAATCGGGGGTAGAGACTATGGCTACACCTTC
D gene: -; CDR3 length: 17; clone size: few; V gene: TRBV7-2; J gene: TRBJ1-2; CDR3 protein: CASSPGEGRRGYYGYTF; CDR3 DNA: TGTGCCAGCAGCCCCGGGGAGGGTCGGAGAGGTTACTATGGCTACACCTTC
D gene: -; CDR3 length: 12; clone size: few; V gene: TRBV2; J gene: TRBJ2-1; CDR3 protein: CASSGVYREQFF; CDR3 DNA: TGTGCCAGCAGTGGGGTTTACAGGGAGCAGTTCTTC
D gene: -; CDR3 length: 11; clone size: -; V gene: TRBV6-1; J gene: TRBJ2-7; CDR3 protein: CASSEPYEQYF; CDR3 DNA: TGTGCCAGCAGTGAACCATACGAGCAGTACTTC